This TCR beta chain was retrieved from a study of CD8 T cells in ankylosing spondylitis. Libraries for TCR beta were made by quantitative 5'-RACE with molecular barcodes. One entry per CDR3 protein results from TCRdb running MiXCR on the 5' RACE reads. The sample gives fewer than 400,000 distinct CDR3 sequences, around 15% of which show up once; 0.95% to 1.4% is in the top ten. Study-wide points: Those disease-linked clones were CD8+; they were also relatively rare in peripheral blood. There was a TCR beta motif, made of fewer than 10 highly homologous variants, that appeared characteristic of ankylosing spondylitis blood.

The CDR3 is made up of 16 amino acids. The trim removed 7 bases at V and 5 bases at J, leaving 14 bases unmatched. In regard to this clonotype: Antigen: not known.

The receptor's source is a male donor with ankylosing spondylitis or in good health (not recorded which). The sequenced material came from blood, either unsorted or a sorted T cell fraction (not recorded which). This sequence joins TRBV12-3 or TRBV12-4 and TRBJ1-1; 9 bases match TRBD1. This chain's CDR3 is CASTHRGQGFGTEAFF. CDR3 DNA sequence: TGTGCCAGCACCCACAGGGGGCAAGGCTTTGGGACTGAAGCTTTCTTT.